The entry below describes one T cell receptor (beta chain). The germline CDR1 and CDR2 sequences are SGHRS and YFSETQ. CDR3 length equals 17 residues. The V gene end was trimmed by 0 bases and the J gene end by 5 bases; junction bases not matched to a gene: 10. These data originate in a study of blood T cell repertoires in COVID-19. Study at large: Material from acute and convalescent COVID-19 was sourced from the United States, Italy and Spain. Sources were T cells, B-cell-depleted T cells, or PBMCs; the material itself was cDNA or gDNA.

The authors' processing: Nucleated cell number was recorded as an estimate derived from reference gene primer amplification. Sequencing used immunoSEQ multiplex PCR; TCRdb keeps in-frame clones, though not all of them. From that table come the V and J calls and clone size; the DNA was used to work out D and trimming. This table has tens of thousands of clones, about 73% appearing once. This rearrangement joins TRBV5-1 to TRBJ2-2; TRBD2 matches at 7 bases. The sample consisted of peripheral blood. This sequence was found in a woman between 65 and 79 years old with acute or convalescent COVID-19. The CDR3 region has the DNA TGCGCCAGCAGCTTGGCCGTAAGGGAGGGGATAACCGGGGAGCTGTTTTTT. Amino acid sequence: CASSLAVREGITGELFF.